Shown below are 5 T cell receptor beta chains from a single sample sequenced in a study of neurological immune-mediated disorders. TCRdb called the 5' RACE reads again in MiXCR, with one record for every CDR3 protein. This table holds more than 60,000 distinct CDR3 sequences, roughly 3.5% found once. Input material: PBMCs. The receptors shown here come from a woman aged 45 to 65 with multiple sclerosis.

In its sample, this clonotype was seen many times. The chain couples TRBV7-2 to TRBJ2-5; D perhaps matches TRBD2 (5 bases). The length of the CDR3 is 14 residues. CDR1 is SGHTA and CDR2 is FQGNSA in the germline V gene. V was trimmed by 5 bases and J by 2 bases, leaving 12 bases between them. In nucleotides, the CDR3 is TGTGCCAGCAGCCCGTCCCCGGGACAAGAGACCCAGTACTTC. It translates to CASSPSPGQETQYF.

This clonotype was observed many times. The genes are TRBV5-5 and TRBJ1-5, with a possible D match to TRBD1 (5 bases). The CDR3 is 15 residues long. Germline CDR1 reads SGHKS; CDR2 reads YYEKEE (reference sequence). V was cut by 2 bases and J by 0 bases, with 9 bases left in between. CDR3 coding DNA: TGTGCCAGCAGCTTAGGGGCTCTTAGCAATCAGCCCCAGCATTTT. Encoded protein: CASSLGALSNQPQHF.

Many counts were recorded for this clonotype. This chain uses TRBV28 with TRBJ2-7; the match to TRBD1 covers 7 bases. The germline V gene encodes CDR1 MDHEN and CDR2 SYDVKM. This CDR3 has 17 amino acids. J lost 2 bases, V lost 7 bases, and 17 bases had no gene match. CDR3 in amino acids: CASNYLRGQEVPYEQYF. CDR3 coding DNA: TGTGCCAGCAACTATCTTCGCGGACAGGAAGTACCCTACGAGCAGTACTTC.

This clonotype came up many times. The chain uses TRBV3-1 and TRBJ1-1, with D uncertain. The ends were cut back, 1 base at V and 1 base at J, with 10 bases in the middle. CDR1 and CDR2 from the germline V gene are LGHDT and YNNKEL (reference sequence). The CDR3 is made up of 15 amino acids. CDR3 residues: CASSQVIAGNTEAFF. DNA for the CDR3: TGTGCCAGCAGCCAAGTTATCGCGGGGAACACTGAAGCTTTCTTT.

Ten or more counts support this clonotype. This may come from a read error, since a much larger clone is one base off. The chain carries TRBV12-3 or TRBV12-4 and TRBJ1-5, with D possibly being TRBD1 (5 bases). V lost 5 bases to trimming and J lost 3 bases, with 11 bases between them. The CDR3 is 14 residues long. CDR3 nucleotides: TGTGCCAGCAGTCTAGGGACCCTCAATCAGCCCCAGCATTTT. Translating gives CASSLGTLNQPQHF.